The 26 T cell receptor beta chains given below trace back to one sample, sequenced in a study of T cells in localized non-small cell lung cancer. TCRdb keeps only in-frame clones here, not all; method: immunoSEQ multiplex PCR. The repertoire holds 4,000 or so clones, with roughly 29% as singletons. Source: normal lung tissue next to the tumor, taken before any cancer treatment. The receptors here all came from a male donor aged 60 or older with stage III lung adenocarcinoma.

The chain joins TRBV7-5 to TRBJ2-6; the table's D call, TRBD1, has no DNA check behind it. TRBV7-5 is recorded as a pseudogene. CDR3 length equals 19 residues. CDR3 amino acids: CASSPGTGQGASGANVLTF. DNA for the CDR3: TGTGCCAGCAGCCCCGGAACTGGACAGGGGGCCTCTGGGGCCAACGTCCTGACTTTC.

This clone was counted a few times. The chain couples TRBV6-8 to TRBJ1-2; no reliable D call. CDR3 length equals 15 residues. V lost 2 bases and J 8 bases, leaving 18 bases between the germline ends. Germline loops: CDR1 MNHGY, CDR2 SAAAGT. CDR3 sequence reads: CASSYGRLASSGYTF. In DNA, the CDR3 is TGTGCCAGCAGTTACGGCCGGTTGGCCTCTTCGGGCTACACCTTC.

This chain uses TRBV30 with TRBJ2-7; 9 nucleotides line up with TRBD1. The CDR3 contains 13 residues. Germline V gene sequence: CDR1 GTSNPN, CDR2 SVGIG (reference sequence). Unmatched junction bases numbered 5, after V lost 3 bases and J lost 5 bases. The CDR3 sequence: CAWSRDRAHEQYF. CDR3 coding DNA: TGTGCCTGGAGCCGGGACAGGGCTCACGAGCAGTACTTC.

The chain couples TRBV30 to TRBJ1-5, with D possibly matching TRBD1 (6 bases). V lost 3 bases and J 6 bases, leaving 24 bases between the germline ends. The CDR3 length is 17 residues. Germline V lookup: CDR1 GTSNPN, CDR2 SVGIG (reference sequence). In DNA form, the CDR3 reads TGTGCCTGGAGCCAAACGGGGGCAGCGCGGATAAGTCAGCCCCAGCATTTT. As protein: CAWSQTGAARISQPQHF.

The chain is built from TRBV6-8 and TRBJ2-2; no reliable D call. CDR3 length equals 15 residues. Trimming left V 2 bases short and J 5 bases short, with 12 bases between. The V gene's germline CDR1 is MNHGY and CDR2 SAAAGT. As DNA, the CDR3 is TGTGCCAGCAGTTACAGGACCCCTAGGACCGGGGAGCTGTTTTTT. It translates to CASSYRTPRTGELFF.

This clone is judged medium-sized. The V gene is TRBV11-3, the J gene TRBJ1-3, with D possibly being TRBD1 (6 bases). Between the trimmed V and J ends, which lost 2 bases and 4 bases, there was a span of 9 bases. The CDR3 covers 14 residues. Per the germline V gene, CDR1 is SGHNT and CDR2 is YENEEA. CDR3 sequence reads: CASSLLGQGNTIYF. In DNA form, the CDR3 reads TGTGCCAGCAGCTTACTCGGACAGGGAAACACCATATATTTT.

CDR3: CASSQSRASGSLLAKNIQYF. The CDR3 DNA sequence: TGCGCCAGCAGTCAATCGAGGGCTAGCGGGAGCCTCCTAGCCAAAAACATTCAGTACTTC. The chain combines TRBV23-1 with TRBJ2-4, with 10 bases aligning to TRBD2. TRBV23-1 is labeled an ORF, and its function is uncertain. The V and J ends lost 0 bases and 0 bases, in that order; junction bases with no gene match: 11. The length of the CDR3 is 20 residues.

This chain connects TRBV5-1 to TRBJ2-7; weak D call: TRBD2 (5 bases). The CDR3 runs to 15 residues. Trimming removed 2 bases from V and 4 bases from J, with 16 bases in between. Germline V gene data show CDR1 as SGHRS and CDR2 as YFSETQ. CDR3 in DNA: TGCGCCAGCAGCTTAACTCGGGATTCATTTTACGAGCAGTACTTC. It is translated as CASSLTRDSFYEQYF. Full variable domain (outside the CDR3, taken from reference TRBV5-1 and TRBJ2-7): KAGVTQTPRYLIKTRGQQVTLSCSPISGHRSVSWYQQTPGQGLQFLFEYFSETQRNKGNFPGRFSGRQFSNSRSEMNVSTLELGDSALYLCASSLTRDSFYEQYFGPGTRLTVT.

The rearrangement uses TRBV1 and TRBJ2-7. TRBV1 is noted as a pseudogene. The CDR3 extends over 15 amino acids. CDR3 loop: CASSQADGGVYEQYF. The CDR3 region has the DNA TGCGCCAGCAGCCAAGCCGACGGTGGGGTTTACGAGCAGTACTTC.

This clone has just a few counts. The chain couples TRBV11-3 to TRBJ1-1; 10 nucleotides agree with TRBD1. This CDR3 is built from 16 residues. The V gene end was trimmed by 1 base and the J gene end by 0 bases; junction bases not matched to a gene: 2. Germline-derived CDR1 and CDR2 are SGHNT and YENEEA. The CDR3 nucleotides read TGTGCCAGCAGCTTAGGGACAGGGGGGATGAACACTGAAGCTTTCTTT. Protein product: CASSLGTGGMNTEAFF.

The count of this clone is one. CDR3: CASSRSGLTNTGELFF. DNA of the CDR3: TGTGCCAGCTCACGAAGCGGGCTTACGAACACCGGGGAGCTGTTTTTT. V is TRBV18 and J is TRBJ2-2; D perhaps matches TRBD2 (6 bases). V was trimmed by 4 bases and J by 0 bases, leaving 12 bases between them. CDR3 length: 16 amino acids. CDR1 and CDR2 (germline): KGHSH, LQKENI. Full variable domain (missing parts from reference TRBV18 and TRBJ2-2): NAGVMQNPRHLVRRRGQEARLRCSPMKGHSHVYWYRQLPEEGLKFMVYLQKENIIDESGMPKERFSAEFPKEGPSILRIQQVVRGDSAAYFCASSRSGLTNTGELFFGEGSRLTVL.

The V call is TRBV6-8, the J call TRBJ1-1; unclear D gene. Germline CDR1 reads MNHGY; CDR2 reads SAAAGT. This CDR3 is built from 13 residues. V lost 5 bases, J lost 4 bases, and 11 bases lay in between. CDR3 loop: CASSEGMGTEAFF. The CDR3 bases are TGTGCCAGCAGTGAGGGAATGGGCACTGAAGCTTTCTTT.

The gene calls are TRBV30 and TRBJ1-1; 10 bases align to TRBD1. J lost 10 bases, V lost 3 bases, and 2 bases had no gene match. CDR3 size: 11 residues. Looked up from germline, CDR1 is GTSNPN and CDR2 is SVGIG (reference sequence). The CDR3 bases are TGTGCCTGGAGGACAGGGGGCTTAGCTTTCTTT. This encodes CAWRTGGLAFF.

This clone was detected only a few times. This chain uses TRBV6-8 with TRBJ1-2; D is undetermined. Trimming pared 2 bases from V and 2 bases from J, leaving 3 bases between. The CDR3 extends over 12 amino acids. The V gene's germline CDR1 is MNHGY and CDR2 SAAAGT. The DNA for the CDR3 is TGTGCCAGCAGTTACGACAACTATGGCTACACCTTC. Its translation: CASSYDNYGYTF.

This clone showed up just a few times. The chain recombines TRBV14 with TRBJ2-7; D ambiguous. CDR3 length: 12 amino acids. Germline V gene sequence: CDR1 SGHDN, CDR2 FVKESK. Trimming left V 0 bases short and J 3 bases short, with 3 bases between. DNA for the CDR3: TGTGCCAGCAGCCAAGAGGACTACGAGCAGTACTTC. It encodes CASSQEDYEQYF.

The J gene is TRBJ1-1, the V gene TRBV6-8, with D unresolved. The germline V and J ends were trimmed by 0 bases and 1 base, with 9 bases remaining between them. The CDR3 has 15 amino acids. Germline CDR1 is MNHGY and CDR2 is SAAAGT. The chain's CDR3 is CASSYSRAANTEAFF. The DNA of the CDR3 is TGTGCCAGCAGTTACTCGAGGGCGGCGAACACTGAAGCTTTCTTT.

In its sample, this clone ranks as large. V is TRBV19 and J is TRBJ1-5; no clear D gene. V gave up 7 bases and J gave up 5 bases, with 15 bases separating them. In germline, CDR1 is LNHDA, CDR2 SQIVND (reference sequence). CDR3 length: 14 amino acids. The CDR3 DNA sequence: TGTGCCAGTACCCATCGCCGAAGGGATCAGCCCCAGCATTTT. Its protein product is CASTHRRRDQPQHF.

CDR3 protein: CASSIEGGPYEQYF. DNA for the CDR3: TGTGCCAGTAGTATTGAAGGCGGTCCCTACGAGCAGTACTTC. The rearrangement uses TRBV19 and TRBJ2-7, with unresolved D. CDR1 LNHDA and CDR2 SQIVND come from the germline V gene (reference sequence). Trimming left V 3 bases short and J 2 bases short, with 11 bases between. This CDR3 region has 14 residues.

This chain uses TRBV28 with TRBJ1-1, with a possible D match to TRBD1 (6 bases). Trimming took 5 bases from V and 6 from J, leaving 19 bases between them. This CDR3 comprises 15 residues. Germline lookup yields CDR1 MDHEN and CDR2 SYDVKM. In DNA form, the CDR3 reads TGTGCCAGCAGTCCCTTTGCGAAGGGGGGCTCTGAAGCTTTCTTT. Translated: CASSPFAKGGSEAFF.

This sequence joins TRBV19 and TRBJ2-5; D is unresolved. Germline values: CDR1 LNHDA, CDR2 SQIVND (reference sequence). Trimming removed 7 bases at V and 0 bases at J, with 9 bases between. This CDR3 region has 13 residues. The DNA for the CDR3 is TGTGCCAGTAAGGTCCGAAACCAAGAGACCCAGTACTTC. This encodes CASKVRNQETQYF.

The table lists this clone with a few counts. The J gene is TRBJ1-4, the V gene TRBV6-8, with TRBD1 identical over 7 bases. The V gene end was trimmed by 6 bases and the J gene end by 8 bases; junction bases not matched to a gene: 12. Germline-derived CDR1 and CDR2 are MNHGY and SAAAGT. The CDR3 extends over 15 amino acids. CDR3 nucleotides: TGTGCCAGCAGCCCTTCAGGGGGAGGAGGCGAAAAACTGTTTTTT. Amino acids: CASSPSGGGGEKLFF.

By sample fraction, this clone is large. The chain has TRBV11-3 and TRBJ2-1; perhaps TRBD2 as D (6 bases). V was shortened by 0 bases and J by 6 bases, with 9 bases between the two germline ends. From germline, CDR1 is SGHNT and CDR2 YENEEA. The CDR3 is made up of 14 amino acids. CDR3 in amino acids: CASSLETRFNEQFF. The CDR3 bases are TGTGCCAGCAGCTTAGAGACTAGGTTCAATGAGCAGTTCTTC.

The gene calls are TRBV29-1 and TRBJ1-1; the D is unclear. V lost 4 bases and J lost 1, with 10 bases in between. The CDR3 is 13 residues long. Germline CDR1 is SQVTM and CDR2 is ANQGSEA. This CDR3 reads CSVGAAANTEAFF. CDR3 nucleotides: TGCAGCGTTGGGGCTGCAGCGAACACTGAAGCTTTCTTT.

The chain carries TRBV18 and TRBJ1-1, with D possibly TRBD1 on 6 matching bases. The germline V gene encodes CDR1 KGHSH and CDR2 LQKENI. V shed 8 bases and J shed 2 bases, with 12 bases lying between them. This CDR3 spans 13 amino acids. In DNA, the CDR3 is TGTGCCAGCACCGGGGGCACCAACACTGAAGCTTTCTTT. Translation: CASTGGTNTEAFF. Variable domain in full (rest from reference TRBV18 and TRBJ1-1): NAGVMQNPRHLVRRRGQEARLRCSPMKGHSHVYWYRQLPEEGLKFMVYLQKENIIDESGMPKERFSAEFPKEGPSILRIQQVVRGDSAAYFCASTGGTNTEAFFGQGTRLTVV.

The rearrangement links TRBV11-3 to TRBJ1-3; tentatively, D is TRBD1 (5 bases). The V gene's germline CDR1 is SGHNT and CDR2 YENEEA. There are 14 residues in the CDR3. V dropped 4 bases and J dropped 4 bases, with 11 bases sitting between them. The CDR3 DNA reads TGTGCCAGCAGCTCCAGGGTAATGGGAAACACCATATATTTT. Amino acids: CASSSRVMGNTIYF.

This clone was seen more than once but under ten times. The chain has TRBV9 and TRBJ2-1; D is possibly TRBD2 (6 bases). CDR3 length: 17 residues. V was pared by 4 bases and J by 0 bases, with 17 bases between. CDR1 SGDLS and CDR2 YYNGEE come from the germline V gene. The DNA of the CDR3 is TGTGCCAGCAGCTTTCCCGCGGCCGGGGGCTCCTACAATGAGCAGTTCTTC. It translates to CASSFPAAGGSYNEQFF.